Ten or more counts support the clone carrying this T cell receptor beta chain. Its antigen remains unknown. MiXCR, applied by TCRdb to the reads, yields one record per CDR3 protein. The profile shows about 900,000 distinct CDR3 sequences, about a third of them singletons. The data were taken from a study of T cell repertoires in cytomegalovirus infection. The source of this sequence is a human donor in good health (CMV status not recorded). Some clones in this sample may be carry-over from other donors' samples. Sample: cultured CD8+ T cells from PBMCs, taken from culture after CMV antigen stimulation.

CDR3 DNA sequence: TGTGCCAGCAGTAGGAACAGGCAAGAGACCCAGTACTTC. Translation: CASSRNRQETQYF. This chain links TRBV2 with TRBJ2-5; D is perhaps TRBD1 (5 bases). The V gene lost 5 bases and the J gene lost 2 bases, with 9 bases spanning the gap. In germline, CDR1 is SNHLY, CDR2 FYNNEI. The CDR3 runs 13 residues.